The 12 T cell receptor beta chains presented below share a single source sample, sequenced in a study of T cells after yellow fever vaccination. TCRdb processed the 5' RACE reads anew with MiXCR; each CDR3 protein has one entry. The sample yields about 330,000 distinct CDR3 sequences, roughly 4.3% seen once. This sample comprised PBMCs, obtained 5 days after the yellow fever booster vaccination. These receptors came from a man between 18 and 35 years old who received the YFV17D yellow fever vaccine.

This clonotype has ten or more counts. This CDR3 is CATSDRTSGLYNEQFF. Here the CDR3 DNA reads TGTGCCACCAGTGACCGGACTAGCGGGCTTTACAATGAGCAGTTCTTC. The V gene is TRBV24-1, the J gene TRBJ2-1; the match to TRBD2 covers 11 bases. The CDR3 consists of 16 residues. V shed 4 bases, J shed 4 bases, and the junction held 5 bases outside the gene matches. The germline V gene encodes CDR1 KGHDR and CDR2 SFDVKD.

In its sample, this clonotype was seen a few times. The V call is TRBV9, the J call TRBJ1-2; D unclear. CDR3 length equals 17 residues. V lost 1 base to trimming and J lost 2 bases, with 18 bases between them. Germline loops: CDR1 SGDLS, CDR2 YYNGEE. Here the CDR3 DNA reads TGTGCCAGCAGCGTAAAGGTAGGGCCGAACGGAAACTATGGCTACACCTTC. Residues: CASSVKVGPNGNYGYTF.

The chain combines TRBV7-9 with TRBJ2-3, with 11 bases identical to TRBD2. Germline V lookup: CDR1 SEHNR, CDR2 FQNEAQ (reference sequence). The V and J ends lost 4 bases and 2 bases, in that order; junction bases with no gene match: 11. This CDR3 is built from 18 residues. The CDR3 coding sequence is TGTGCCAGCAGCTCTCGGGATCTAGCGGGGGGTAACACAGATACGCAGTATTTT. Translation: CASSSRDLAGGNTDTQYF.

V is TRBV5-4 and J is TRBJ1-2; 7 bases are a match to TRBD1. Germline-derived CDR1 and CDR2 are SGHNT and YYREEE (reference sequence). With V trimmed by 4 bases and J by 4 bases, 7 bases remained unmatched. CDR3 length: 14 residues. DNA of the CDR3: TGTGCCAGCAGCCGTGGAGGGGGCGGCTATGGCTACACCTTC. It codes for CASSRGGGGYGYTF.

The CDR3 loop reads CSVVLRGKRSYNEQFF. Written as DNA, the CDR3 is TGCAGCGTTGTTCTTAGGGGCAAAAGGTCCTACAATGAGCAGTTCTTC. The V call is TRBV29-1, the J call TRBJ2-1; tentative D call: TRBD1 (5 bases). Between the trimmed V and J ends, which lost 4 bases and 1 base, there was a span of 17 bases. CDR3 length equals 16 residues. Germline loops: CDR1 SQVTM, CDR2 ANQGSEA.

This clonotype was found many times. The chain links TRBV5-1 to TRBJ2-3; TRBD2 aligns across 15 bases. Losses at the gene ends were 3 bases for V and 6 bases for J; bases not matched to a gene: 2. This CDR3 has 15 amino acids. CDR1 and CDR2 (germline): SGHRS, YFSETQ. The CDR3 spells CASSSGTSGGDTQYF. In DNA, the CDR3 is TGCGCCAGCAGCTCGGGGACTAGCGGGGGGGATACGCAGTATTTT.

The chain combines TRBV2 with TRBJ1-2; perhaps TRBD1 as D (5 bases). This CDR3 contains 14 residues. CDR1 and CDR2 (germline): SNHLY, FYNNEI. V was clipped by 8 bases and J by 5 bases, with 18 bases between them. The CDR3 DNA follows: TGTGCCAGCCCGTCGGGGGAAAGGTTTTATGGCTACACCTTC. Its translation: CASPSGERFYGYTF.

A few counts support this clonotype. The chain uses TRBV19 and TRBJ2-4, with 7 bases matching TRBD1. The CDR3 consists of 13 residues. Trimming cost V 0 bases and J 8 bases; bases outside gene matches: 1. The V gene's germline CDR1 is LNHDA and CDR2 SQIVND (reference sequence). DNA for the CDR3: TGTGCCAGTAGTATAGACGACAGGGACATTCAGTACTTC. It codes for CASSIDDRDIQYF.

The chain links TRBV6-2 or TRBV6-3 to TRBJ2-5; 11 bases are a match to TRBD2. J was trimmed by 5 bases and V by 5 bases; bases with no gene match: 7. This CDR3 region has 15 residues. The germline V gene has CDR1 MNHEY and CDR2 SVGEGT. The CDR3, as DNA: TGTGCCAGCAGTCGTAGCGGGGGGGCTTGGGAGACCCAGTACTTC. Its translation is CASSRSGGAWETQYF.

This clonotype has a handful of counts. The chain carries TRBV6-2 or TRBV6-3 and TRBJ2-2; the match to TRBD1 covers 10 bases. Germline loops: CDR1 MNHEY, CDR2 SVGEGT. Trimming removed 6 bases from V and 6 bases from J; junction bases left unmatched: 1. The CDR3 runs to 13 residues. CDR3 region: CASRGQGPGELFF. As DNA, the CDR3 is TGTGCCAGCAGGGGACAGGGGCCCGGGGAGCTGTTTTTT.

The table lists this clonotype with a few counts. The chain carries TRBV5-1 and TRBJ1-5; D remains ambiguous. The CDR3 consists of 18 residues. CDR1 SGHRS and CDR2 YFSETQ come from the germline V gene. The ends were cut back, 1 base at V and 0 bases at J, with 17 bases in the middle. CDR3 loop: CASSLPRRWRVSNQPQHF. For the CDR3, the DNA is TGCGCCAGCAGCTTGCCCAGGAGATGGAGGGTTAGCAATCAGCCCCAGCATTTT.

This clonotype was seen ten or more times. A read error may account for a junction end that differs from germline. The gene calls are TRBV7-2 and TRBJ2-5; 11 positions match TRBD2. This CDR3 is built from 14 residues. The germline CDR1 and CDR2 sequences are SGHTA and FQGNSA. Written as DNA, the CDR3 is TGTGCCAGCAGTTTAGCGGGGGGGCTGGAGACCCAGTACTTC. This encodes CASSLAGGLETQYF.